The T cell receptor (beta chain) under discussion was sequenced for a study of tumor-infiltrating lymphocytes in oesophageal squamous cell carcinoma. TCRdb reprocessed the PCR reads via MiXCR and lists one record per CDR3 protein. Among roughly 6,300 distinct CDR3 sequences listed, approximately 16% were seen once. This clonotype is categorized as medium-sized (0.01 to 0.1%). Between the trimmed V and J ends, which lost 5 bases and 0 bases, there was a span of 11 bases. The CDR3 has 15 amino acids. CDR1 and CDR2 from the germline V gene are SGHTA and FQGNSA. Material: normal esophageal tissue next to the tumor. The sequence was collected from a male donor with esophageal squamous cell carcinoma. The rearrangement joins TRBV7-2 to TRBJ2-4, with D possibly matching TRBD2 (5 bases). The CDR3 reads CASSPGEPAKNIQYF. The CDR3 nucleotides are TGTGCCAGCAGCCCCGGGGAACCAGCCAAAAACATTCAGTACTTC.